The rows below give T cell receptor beta chains drawn from one sample of a study of brain T cells in children with intractable seizures. Produced via immunoSEQ multiplex PCR; TCRdb's table is partial and in-frame only. The data show over 95,000 clones, 94% seen once. The source was peripheral blood, collected at surgery. Receptors were obtained from a boy under three years old with hemimegalencephaly and intractable seizures. Both conserved end residues are part of each CDR3. D genes are given only for firm matches.

V gene	J gene	D gene	CDR3 protein
TRBV5-5	TRBJ2-1	NA	CASSLVAQLGQFF
TRBV11-3	TRBJ2-2	TRBD1	CASSGTGIVTGELFF
TRBV10-2	TRBJ2-2	NA	CASSSGTGELFF
TRBV19	TRBJ2-1	NA	CASTLRGGGYNEQFF
TRBV7-9	TRBJ1-4	NA	CASSLTPVDEKLFF
TRBV7-2	TRBJ2-6	NA	CASSLPFRQVGSGANVLTF
TRBV30	TRBJ2-7	NA	CAWSPGPAHEQYF
TRBV7-3	TRBJ2-1	TRBD1	CASSLSQGAGEQFF
TRBV27	TRBJ2-7	NA	CASSPSGTVTYEQYF
TRBV24-1	TRBJ2-3	TRBD1	CATSDSDRGTDTQYF
TRBV4-3	TRBJ2-1	NA	CASSQDMRAGDNEQFF
TRBV5-6	TRBJ2-3	NA	CASSFPGTSTDTQYF
TRBV28	TRBJ1-2	NA	CASSSRSGYTF
TRBV7-8	TRBJ2-6	TRBD2	CASSATSGRRSGANVLTF
TRBV7-2	TRBJ2-2	TRBD2	CASSFSGGTGELFF
TRBV5-4	TRBJ2-5	TRBD1	CASSSRGVRGYQETQYF
TRBV7-3	TRBJ2-1	TRBD2	CASTHGLATDEQFF
TRBV29-1	TRBJ2-2	TRBD1	CSVEGVRWTGGSGELFF
TRBV28	TRBJ2-6	NA	CASSLWLTGANVLTF
TRBV6-1	TRBJ1-6	TRBD1	CASSVWPGGISSYNSPLHF
TRBV27	TRBJ2-3	NA	CASPPAGLRALTDTQYF
TRBV21-1	TRBJ1-2	NA	CASSRTKRGIWTF
TRBV20-1	TRBJ2-7	NA	CSASTDPYEQYF
TRBV11-3	TRBJ1-6	NA	CASSLARTGRSPLHF
TRBV12-3/TRBV12-4	TRBJ2-7	NA	CASSPGTSTGQYF
TRBV5-6	TRBJ2-7	NA	CASSLRGVLYEQYF
TRBV19	TRBJ2-7	NA	CASSIWGGETYEQYF
TRBV12-3/TRBV12-4	TRBJ2-7	NA	CASSLLGGGEQYF
TRBV7-3	TRBJ1-5	TRBD1	CASTVRRLAGGRDQPQHF
TRBV27	TRBJ2-7	NA	CASSFSDGGVYEQYF
TRBV7-4	TRBJ2-7	TRBD2	CASSNPSGSTYEQYF
TRBV24-1	TRBJ1-2	NA	CATSDPTPPYGYTF
TRBV7-2	TRBJ2-2	TRBD1	CASSAKTGGTGELFF
TRBV30	TRBJ1-2	TRBD1	CAWSRDSYGYTF
TRBV7-8	TRBJ1-4	TRBD1	CASRDLDRDFEEKLFF
TRBV12-3/TRBV12-4	TRBJ2-2	NA	CASSQGPGELFF
TRBV5-8	TRBJ2-7	TRBD2	CASRTGLAGKYEQYF
TRBV5-1	TRBJ1-1	TRBD1	CASSLAPTGIHTEAFF
TRBV20-1	TRBJ2-2	NA	CSARDTGELFF
TRBV7-2	TRBJ1-1	NA	CASSPPQRNTEAFF
TRBV30	TRBJ2-3	TRBD2	CAWSGGLAGDTQYF
TRBV12-3/TRBV12-4	TRBJ2-1	NA	CASSPQRGPKFF
TRBV3-1/TRBV3-2	TRBJ2-7	TRBD2	CASSQGLAGHLDF
TRBV5-1	TRBJ2-3	NA	CASSQTTDTQYF
TRBV28	TRBJ1-4	NA	CASRSGGLEKLFF